These 11 T cell receptor beta chains were all obtained from the same sample, sequenced in a study of blood T cells in healthy people across ages. Sample-barcoded 5' priming and a J-beta primer mix drove a second PCR of 7 to 11 cycles. TCRdb re-called the 5' RACE reads through MiXCR, storing one row per CDR3 protein. The sample comprises roughly 800,000 distinct CDR3 sequences, 36% of which are singletons, and 10% to 15% rests with the top ten. Sequencing was performed on blood. All receptors derive from a man younger than 35 in good health.

Concerning this clonotype: A read error may be the cause here, since a much bigger clone is one base away. The chain joins TRBV9 to TRBJ1-2; the D is unclear. The CDR3 is made up of 11 amino acids. Germline values: CDR1 SGDLS, CDR2 YYNGEE. This CDR3 is CASSDFYSYTF. CDR3 nucleotides: TGTGCCAGCAGCGATTTCTATAGCTACACCTTC.

This clonotype was observed a few times. The chain has TRBV29-1 and TRBJ2-7; TRBD1 agrees at 12 bases. V gave up 7 bases and J gave up 4 bases; unmatched junction bases: 14. The CDR3 consists of 16 residues. Germline V gene sequence: CDR1 SQVTM, CDR2 ANQGSEA. The CDR3 DNA is TGCAGCGCTCGGCCGGGACAGGGGGCGCCCCAATACGAGCAGTACTTC. It codes for CSARPGQGAPQYEQYF.

In regard to this clonotype: This may stem from a read error, because a much larger clone lies one nucleotide away. The chain couples TRBV7-2 to TRBJ2-5, with TRBD2 matching over 10 bases. CDR3 length: 15 amino acids. V was pared by 1 base and J by 11 bases, with 10 bases of the junction left unmatched. Germline V gene data show CDR1 as SGHTA and CDR2 as FQGNSA. As DNA, the CDR3 is TGTGCCAGCAGCTTAGTAGCGGGGGGCCGCAATGAGCAGTACTTC. It yields the protein CASSLVAGGRNEQYF. Filled out from reference TRBV7-2 and TRBJ2-5, the complete variable domain reads GAGVSQSPSNKVTEKGKDVELRCDPISGHTALYWYRQSLGQGLEFLIYFQGNSAPDKSGLPSDRFSAERTGGSVSTLTIQRTQQEDSAVYLCASSLVAGGRNEQYFGPGTRLLVL.

This chain connects TRBV2 to TRBJ2-1, with 7 positions matching TRBD1. The CDR3 is 15 amino acids. The ends lost 4 bases at V and 9 bases at J; junction bases unmatched: 12. CDR1 and CDR2 (germline): SNHLY, FYNNEI. The DNA of the CDR3 is TGTGCCAGCAGTGCCCGGGACAGTGCTAGGGGTGAGCAGTTCTTC. Translating it yields CASSARDSARGEQFF.

V and J are TRBV18 and TRBJ2-5; possible D gene TRBD1, 5 bases. This CDR3 has 14 residues. V was cut by 4 bases and J by 5 bases, with 14 bases left in between. CDR1 is KGHSH, CDR2 LQKENI, per germline. The CDR3 coding sequence is TGTGCCAGCTCACTGACCGCACCAGGGGAGACCCAGTACTTC. The encoded protein is CASSLTAPGETQYF.

This chain links TRBV7-2 with TRBJ2-5, with D maybe TRBD2 (5 bases). Germline V gene lookup returns CDR1 SGHTA and CDR2 FQGNSA. The CDR3 is made up of 15 amino acids. V was shortened by 1 base and J by 4 bases, with 13 bases between the two germline ends. The CDR3 nucleotides are TGTGCCAGCAGCTTAGGGCCACGGGGTCGAGAGACCCAGTACTTC. It encodes CASSLGPRGRETQYF.

This clonotype was counted between two and nine times. This chain uses TRBV20-1 with TRBJ2-3; D perhaps matches TRBD1 (5 bases). Per germline, CDR1 DFQATT and CDR2 SNEGSKA (reference sequence). The ends were cut back, 0 bases at V and 6 bases at J, with 13 bases in the middle. The CDR3 loop spans 14 amino acids. CDR3 in amino acids: CSARDKGVVDTQYF. The CDR3 DNA follows: TGCAGTGCTAGAGATAAAGGGGTGGTGGATACGCAGTATTTT.

This clonotype has at least ten counts. The chain is built from TRBV7-9 and TRBJ2-5, with 12 bases that match TRBD1. The germline V gene encodes CDR1 SEHNR and CDR2 FQNEAQ (reference sequence). This CDR3 region has 16 residues. V was pared by 3 bases and J by 5 bases, with 7 bases of the junction left unmatched. The CDR3 is CASSFPGQGARETQYF. The CDR3 coding sequence is TGTGCCAGCAGCTTCCCGGGACAGGGGGCTAGGGAGACCCAGTACTTC.

This clonotype appeared a few times. V and J are TRBV3-1 and TRBJ2-5; unclear D gene. With 1 base removed from V and 2 bases from J, the gap between germline ends came to 11 bases. The germline V gene has CDR1 LGHDT and CDR2 YNNKEL (reference sequence). This CDR3 is 15 amino acids long. The CDR3 region has the DNA TGTGCCAGCAGCCAAGGACTCGGCAAACAAGAGACCCAGTACTTC. This encodes CASSQGLGKQETQYF.

This chain links TRBV7-8 with TRBJ1-5; TRBD1 might be the D (5 bases). The CDR3 is 15 amino acids. Trimming removed 2 bases from V and 6 bases from J, with 14 bases in between. Germline CDR1 is SGHVS and CDR2 is FQNEAQ. CDR3 amino acids: CASSLSGEEGQPQHF. DNA of the CDR3: TGTGCCAGCAGCTTATCGGGGGAGGAGGGTCAGCCCCAGCATTTT.

The chain joins TRBV20-1 to TRBJ2-5; 8 positions match TRBD1. Per the germline V gene, CDR1 is DFQATT and CDR2 is SNEGSKA (reference sequence). This CDR3 is 11 amino acids long. V lost 6 bases, J lost 11 bases, and 8 bases stayed unmatched. This CDR3 is CSADRGNEQYF. Written as DNA, the CDR3 is TGCAGTGCCGACAGGGGCAATGAGCAGTACTTC.